These 7 T cell receptor beta chains came from one sample sequenced in a study of blood T cells in healthy people across ages. Alongside a J-beta primer mix, a sample-barcoded 5' primer served in a second PCR lasting 7 to 11 cycles. A single record per CDR3 protein comes from TCRdb applying MiXCR to the 5' RACE reads. The table has about a million distinct CDR3 sequences, 40% to 60% seen once; the top ten hold roughly an eighth. Sequencing was performed on blood. These receptors were collected from a man aged 30-40 years in good health.

The rearrangement uses TRBV3-1 and TRBJ2-1, with TRBD2 matching 10 bases. Trimming cost V 3 bases and J 8 bases; bases outside gene matches: 4. This CDR3 comprises 14 residues. Germline lookup yields CDR1 LGHDT and CDR2 YNNKEL (reference sequence). DNA of the CDR3: TGTGCCAGCAGCCATCTAGCGGGGGCGGATGAGCAGTTCTTC. The encoded protein is CASSHLAGADEQFF.

The chain combines TRBV2 with TRBJ2-1; TRBD2 might be the D (7 bases). Germline CDR1 SNHLY, CDR2 FYNNEI. V was clipped by 4 bases and J by 10 bases, with 14 bases between them. This CDR3 is 13 amino acids long. CDR3 residues: CASSVGGLGEQFF. In DNA form, the CDR3 reads TGTGCCAGCAGTGTCGGGGGGCTTGGAGAGCAGTTCTTC.

This rearrangement joins TRBV11-3 to TRBJ2-3; the D is unclear. The germline V gene encodes CDR1 SGHNT and CDR2 YENEEA. The CDR3 consists of 16 residues. Trimming took off 5 bases at V and 7 bases at J, with 22 bases between the two ends. The CDR3 DNA reads TGTGCCAGCAGCGAGTGGGGAACAGTCGACACTTATACGCAGTATTTT. Its protein is CASSEWGTVDTYTQYF.

This rearrangement joins TRBV6-2 or TRBV6-3 to TRBJ2-1; D perhaps matches TRBD2 (6 bases). V lost 6 bases, J lost 5 bases, and 11 bases lay in between. This CDR3 comprises 13 residues. Germline values: CDR1 MNHEY, CDR2 SVGEGT. The CDR3: CASRGTGNNEQFF. CDR3 nucleotide sequence: TGTGCCAGCAGAGGGACTGGTAACAATGAGCAGTTCTTC.

Note on this clonotype: A read error is possible here, since a much larger clone lies one base away. The genes are TRBV2 and TRBJ2-7; D gene unclear. This CDR3 comprises 11 residues. Germline V CDR1 and CDR2: SNHLY, FYNNEI. V lost 7 bases and J 2 bases, leaving 6 bases between the germline ends. For the CDR3, the DNA is TGTGCCAGCAAGGAGCCCTACGAGCAGTACTTC. It translates to CASKEPYEQYF.

Regarding this clonotype: A junction end diverges from the germline sequence, so it may reflect a read error. For the CDR3, the DNA is TGTGCCAGCAACTTAGCGACTAGGGTAGAGACCCAGTACTTC. Translated, it gives CASNLATRVETQYF. The V call is TRBV7-9, the J call TRBJ2-5; D may be TRBD2 (6 bases). The CDR3 totals 14 residues. Germline lookup yields CDR1 SEHNR and CDR2 FQNEAQ (reference sequence).

The CDR3 is CASSTGLAAEQFF. CDR3 DNA: TGTGCCAGCAGTACGGGACTAGCGGCTGAGCAGTTCTTC. This rearrangement joins TRBV27 to TRBJ2-1; TRBD2 matches at 11 bases. The CDR3 is made up of 13 amino acids. J was trimmed by 9 bases and V by 5 bases; bases with no gene match: 3. CDR1 MNHEY and CDR2 SMNVEV come from the germline V gene (reference sequence).